The next 29 T cell receptor beta chains were all read from a single sample in a study of shared clonotypes between healthy human individuals (dated by TCRdb to about 2020). CD8 naive samples were CD45RO-negative cells positively selected for CCR7, giving a CD45RA+CCR7+ population that excluded TemRA cells. Libraries were constructed by the immunoSEQ multiplex PCR assay. TCRdb retrieved this table from immuneACCESS and kept in-frame rearrangements only. Not all clones are present; in checked studies, unresolved V genes account for under half, and no reason is known for the remainder. The sample profile shows about 550,000 clones; nearly 97% of them were found once. Jointly, the top ten make up around 0.11% of the sample. Sequencing input: naive CD8+ T cells sorted from blood. Taken with the paper, the label for cell subset or site translates to: CD45RA+CCR7+. The receptor set was obtained from a woman younger than 45 in good health.

The V and J genes are TRBV29-1 and TRBJ2-5; maybe TRBD2 (5 bases). Germline V gene lookup returns CDR1 SQVTM and CDR2 ANQGSEA. The CDR3 loop spans 11 amino acids. V lost 5 bases, J lost 5 bases, and 9 bases lay in between. The CDR3 nucleotides read TGCAGCGTTAACGCGGGCGAGACCCAGTACTTC. Amino acid sequence: CSVNAGETQYF.

This clone was counted a single time. The identical CDR3 is also encoded by other nucleotide sequences in the sample. The chain is built from TRBV7-9 and TRBJ1-1; no clear D gene. The CDR3 length is 11 residues. CDR1 is SEHNR and CDR2 is FQNEAQ in the germline V gene (reference sequence). Trimming pared 5 bases from V and 7 bases from J, leaving 8 bases between. CDR3 protein: CASSRTGEAFF. CDR3 DNA: TGTGCCAGCAGCCGTACGGGTGAAGCTTTCTTT.

This chain links TRBV2 with TRBJ2-5; 7 bases map to TRBD2. Germline trimming cut 3 bases from V and 5 bases from J; bases unmatched to any gene: 9. The CDR3 runs to 15 residues. CDR1 and CDR2 from the germline V gene are SNHLY and FYNNEI. The CDR3 spells CASSDSPREVETQYF. The CDR3 DNA reads as TGTGCCAGCAGTGACTCGCCCCGGGAGGTGGAGACCCAGTACTTC.

The rearrangement links TRBV15 to TRBJ1-5; a weak D match, TRBD1 (6 bases). CDR1 LNHNV and CDR2 YYDKDF come from the germline V gene (reference sequence). Trimming shortened V by 0 bases and J by 7 bases, and 13 bases separated the two germline ends. There are 15 residues in the CDR3. For the CDR3, the DNA is TGTGCCACCAGCAGAGACAGGGGACTTGGGCAGCCCCAGCATTTT. Its protein product is CATSRDRGLGQPQHF.

About this clone itself: The junction shows a germline mismatch at one end, possibly a read error. V is TRBV13 and J is TRBJ2-7; D is perhaps TRBD1 (6 bases). The germline CDR1 and CDR2 sequences are PRHDT and FYEKMQ (reference sequence). This CDR3 contains 14 residues. CDR3 sequence (DNA): TGTGCCAGCAGCCTAGGACAGAGCCCGTACGAGCAGTACTTC. As protein: CASSLGQSPYEQYF.

J is TRBJ2-7 and V is TRBV4-1; D remains ambiguous. Germline CDR1 MGHRA, CDR2 YSYEKL. The V end lost 0 bases, the J end lost 3 bases, and 12 bases lay between the germline ends. The CDR3 runs to 15 residues. For the CDR3, the DNA is TGCGCCAGCAGCCAAGATCCCAGGAGTCACTACGAGCAGTACTTC. This codes for CASSQDPRSHYEQYF.

CDR3 protein: CASSERAWREGHEQYF. CDR3 sequence (DNA): TGTGCCAGCAGTGAAAGGGCTTGGCGGGAGGGCCACGAGCAGTACTTC. The genes are TRBV2 and TRBJ2-7, with 9 positions matching TRBD2. The ends lost 2 bases at V and 5 bases at J; junction bases unmatched: 10. CDR1 is SNHLY, CDR2 FYNNEI, per germline. This CDR3 is built from 16 residues.

Turning to this clone: The sample carries other DNA sequences with the same CDR3. The chain has TRBV2 and TRBJ2-7, with 8 positions matching TRBD1. V lost 8 bases to trimming and J lost 2 bases; unmatched junction nucleotides: 2. This CDR3 is built from 12 residues. CDR1 is SNHLY, CDR2 FYNNEI, per germline. CDR3 loop: CASSDRAYEQYF. CDR3 in DNA: TGTGCCAGCTCGGACAGGGCCTACGAGCAGTACTTC.

The rearrangement joins TRBV27 to TRBJ1-1, with D possibly matching TRBD1 (6 bases). Germline V CDR1 and CDR2: MNHEY, SMNVEV (reference sequence). The V gene lost 2 bases and the J gene lost 7 bases, with 11 bases spanning the gap. The CDR3 covers 13 residues. The chain's CDR3 is CASSLGGRGEAFF. CDR3 in DNA: TGTGCCAGCAGTTTAGGGGGGCGGGGTGAAGCTTTCTTT.

The chain has TRBV4-2 and TRBJ2-2, with unresolved D. From germline, CDR1 is LGHNA and CDR2 YNFKEQ. Trimming took 1 base from V and 1 from J, leaving 1 base between them. This CDR3 contains 13 residues. The CDR3 bases are TGTGCCAGCAGCCAAGGGAACACCGGGGAGCTGTTTTTT. Translated: CASSQGNTGELFF.

The chain combines TRBV7-3 with TRBJ2-5; 9 bases map to TRBD2. Trimming cost V 3 bases and J 5 bases; bases outside gene matches: 4. The V gene's germline CDR1 is SGHTA and CDR2 FQGTGA. This CDR3 has 14 residues. The CDR3 nucleotides are TGTGCCAGCAGCTTCGGCGGGAGGGCCGAGACCCAGTACTTC. It translates to CASSFGGRAETQYF.

The V gene is TRBV18, the J gene TRBJ2-7; unclear D gene. Per the germline V gene, CDR1 is KGHSH and CDR2 is LQKENI. The V end lost 4 bases, the J end lost 7 bases, and 8 bases lay between the germline ends. There are 11 residues in the CDR3. CDR3 sequence: CASSLPEEQYF. CDR3 sequence (DNA): TGTGCCAGCTCACTTCCAGAGGAGCAGTACTTC.

The J gene is TRBJ2-3, the V gene TRBV27; tentative D call: TRBD1 (6 bases). Germline-derived CDR1 and CDR2 are MNHEY and SMNVEV (reference sequence). This CDR3 spans 14 amino acids. With 6 bases removed from V and 4 bases from J, the gap between germline ends came to 14 bases. This chain's CDR3 is CASSYRVGSDTQYF. The CDR3 bases are TGTGCCAGCAGCTACAGGGTGGGGTCAGATACGCAGTATTTT.

The chain combines TRBV6-1 with TRBJ1-5; the match to TRBD1 covers 7 bases. V lost 6 bases and J lost 3; bases outside the gene matches: 8. Germline values: CDR1 MNHNS, CDR2 SASEGT. The CDR3 contains 15 residues. The CDR3 here is CASSQTGFANQPQHF. The CDR3, as DNA: TGTGCCAGCAGCCAGACAGGGTTCGCCAATCAGCCCCAGCATTTT.

The J gene is TRBJ2-7, the V gene TRBV19, with 7 bases aligning to TRBD1. Germline CDR1 is LNHDA and CDR2 is SQIVND (reference sequence). Unmatched junction bases numbered 12, after V lost 6 bases and J lost 4 bases. This CDR3 comprises 15 residues. The CDR3 sequence: CASSRDRYPAYEQYF. The CDR3 coding sequence is TGTGCCAGTAGCCGGGACAGATATCCGGCATACGAGCAGTACTTC.

The chain is built from TRBV11-2 and TRBJ2-5; 9 bases match TRBD2. This CDR3 contains 15 residues. The J segment lost 5 bases and the V segment lost 7 bases, leaving 11 bases of the junction unmatched. Germline CDR1 and CDR2: SGHAT and FQNNGV. The CDR3 DNA reads as TGTGCCAGCACCAGTAGCGGGAGTATTCAGGAGACCCAGTACTTC. Residues: CASTSSGSIQETQYF. Supplemented by reference TRBV11-2 and TRBJ2-5, the full variable domain reads EAGVAQSPRYKIIEKRQSVAFWCNPISGHATLYWYQQILGQGPKLLIQFQNNGVVDDSQLPKDRFSAERLKGVDSTLKIQPAKLEDSAVYLCASTSSGSIQETQYFGPGTRLLVL.

The rearrangement uses TRBV9 and TRBJ2-2, with D hard to call. Germline V gene data show CDR1 as SGDLS and CDR2 as YYNGEE. The CDR3 is 14 amino acids. Deletions cut 0 bases from V and 2 bases from J, with 5 bases between. CDR3 coding DNA: TGTGCCAGCAGCGTAGCGGCCAACACCGGGGAGCTGTTTTTT. Protein product: CASSVAANTGELFF. Drawing the rest from reference TRBV9 and TRBJ2-2, the complete variable domain is DSGVTQTPKHLITATGQRVTLRCSPRSGDLSVYWYQQSLDQGLQFLIQYYNGEERAKGNILERFSAQQFPDLHSELNLSSLELGDSALYFCASSVAANTGELFFGEGSRLTVL.

This chain connects TRBV7-9 to TRBJ2-5; 7 bases match TRBD2. The CDR3 covers 15 residues. Germline V gene sequence: CDR1 SEHNR, CDR2 FQNEAQ (reference sequence). Losses at the gene ends were 3 bases for V and 2 bases for J; bases not matched to a gene: 6. This CDR3 is CASSLGGRVQETQYF. The CDR3 DNA sequence: TGTGCCAGCAGCTTGGGCGGGAGAGTGCAAGAGACCCAGTACTTC. Filled out from reference TRBV7-9 and TRBJ2-5, the complete variable domain reads DTGVSQNPRHKITKRGQNVTFRCDPISEHNRLYWYRQTLGQGPEFLTYFQNEAQLEKSRLLSDRFSAERPKGSFSTLEIQRTEQGDSAMYLCASSLGGRVQETQYFGPGTRLLVL.

The rearrangement joins TRBV9 to TRBJ2-7, with D possibly being TRBD1 (6 bases). Germline V gene data show CDR1 as SGDLS and CDR2 as YYNGEE. With 3 bases removed from V and 0 bases from J, the gap between germline ends came to 10 bases. The CDR3 extends over 14 amino acids. The CDR3 DNA reads as TGTGCCAGCAGCGGCCGGGACAACTCCTACGAGCAGTACTTC. This translates into CASSGRDNSYEQYF.

The chain couples TRBV28 to TRBJ2-3; D is ambiguous. Trimming pared 1 base from V and 0 bases from J, leaving 17 bases between. Germline CDR1 MDHEN, CDR2 SYDVKM. The CDR3 is 18 residues long. This CDR3 is CASSLSPPRLLSTDTQYF. The CDR3 bases are TGTGCCAGCAGTTTATCCCCTCCAAGACTCCTTAGCACAGATACGCAGTATTTT.

V usage is TRBV28 and J usage is TRBJ2-3, with TRBD1 matching 10 bases. Trimming at V came to 6 bases and at J to 4 bases, leaving 7 bases not matched to a gene. The CDR3 runs to 15 residues. The germline CDR1 and CDR2 sequences are MDHEN and SYDVKM. Here the CDR3 reads CASRKDRGSSDTQYF. For the CDR3, the DNA is TGTGCCAGCAGAAAGGACAGGGGGTCCTCAGATACGCAGTATTTT.

The rearrangement uses TRBV6-5 and TRBJ2-3, with D possibly TRBD2 on 6 matching bases. The V and J ends lost 5 bases and 2 bases respectively, with 14 bases between them. The CDR3 loop spans 15 amino acids. The germline V gene has CDR1 MNHEY and CDR2 SVGAGI. CDR3 protein: CASSPLAKDTDTQYF. In nucleotides, the CDR3 is TGTGCCAGCAGTCCTCTAGCGAAAGACACAGATACGCAGTATTTT.

The chain joins TRBV7-2 to TRBJ1-5; 9 bases map to TRBD1. This CDR3 has 15 amino acids. The germline CDR1 and CDR2 sequences are SGHTA and FQGNSA. V gave up 1 base and J gave up 7 bases; unmatched junction bases: 5. CDR3 sequence reads: CASSLVWTGDQPQHF. The CDR3 coding sequence is TGTGCCAGCAGCTTAGTCTGGACAGGGGACCAGCCCCAGCATTTT.

J is TRBJ2-3 and V is TRBV12-2; the DNA was not compared with TRBD2, the D call given in the table. TRBV12-2 is deemed a pseudogene. The CDR3 runs 16 residues. The CDR3 is CASRLAQRESTDTQYF. The CDR3 DNA sequence: TGTGCAAGTCGCTTAGCGCAGCGGGAGAGCACAGATACGCAGTATTTT.

The chain combines TRBV5-1 with TRBJ1-1; D remains ambiguous. Trimming took 3 bases from V and 4 from J, leaving 19 bases between them. The CDR3 has 16 amino acids. CDR1 and CDR2 (germline): SGHRS, YFSETQ. As DNA, the CDR3 is TGCGCCAGCAGCTCCACCCTGAGTCGGATGGGCACTGAAGCTTTCTTT. Its translation: CASSSTLSRMGTEAFF. Full variable domain (remainder filled in from reference TRBV5-1 and TRBJ1-1): KAGVTQTPRYLIKTRGQQVTLSCSPISGHRSVSWYQQTPGQGLQFLFEYFSETQRNKGNFPGRFSGRQFSNSRSEMNVSTLELGDSALYLCASSSTLSRMGTEAFFGQGTRLTVV.

This chain joins TRBV19 and TRBJ2-5; the D gene could be TRBD1 or TRBD2 (7 bases each). The end of the DNA aligns better with TRBJ2-7, so the J call may be wrong. The CDR3 spans 14 residues. CDR1 LNHDA and CDR2 SQIVND come from the germline V gene (reference sequence). The CDR3 sequence: CATDEGAGAYEQYF. In DNA, the CDR3 is TGTGCCACCGACGAGGGGGCGGGAGCCTACGAGCAGTACTTC.

The table lists this clone with a count of one. J is TRBJ2-4 and V is TRBV4-1; the D gene is possibly TRBD2 (5 bases). The V end lost 2 bases, the J end lost 1 base, and 24 bases lay between the germline ends. Germline CDR1 MGHRA, CDR2 YSYEKL. This CDR3 is built from 20 residues. This CDR3 reads CASSQQSHPLLGEAKNIQYF. The DNA of the CDR3 is TGCGCCAGCAGCCAACAATCCCATCCTCTTCTTGGGGAGGCCAAAAACATTCAGTACTTC.

In this sample, this clone turned up once. The gene calls are TRBV4-2 and TRBJ2-7; no clear D gene. The CDR3 consists of 12 residues. Trimming stripped 2 bases from V and 6 bases from J, with 8 bases between. Germline assignment: CDR1 LGHNA and CDR2 YNFKEQ. The CDR3 sequence is CASSQPSFEQYF. The CDR3 DNA follows: TGTGCCAGCAGCCAACCCAGCTTCGAGCAGTACTTC.

This clone was seen once. The same CDR3 also results from other DNA sequences found in this sample. The V and J genes are TRBV19 and TRBJ2-5, with D maybe TRBD2 (6 bases). Germline V CDR1 and CDR2: LNHDA, SQIVND (reference sequence). V was shortened by 3 bases and J by 1 base, with 12 bases between the two germline ends. The CDR3 runs to 15 residues. CDR3 amino acids: CASSIGGGIQETQYF. CDR3 DNA sequence: TGTGCCAGTAGTATTGGTGGCGGGATCCAAGAGACCCAGTACTTC.